Listed below are T cell receptor beta chains from one sample, sequenced in a study of blood T cell repertoires in COVID-19. The assay was immunoSEQ multiplex PCR, and TCRdb's table has in-frame clones only and misses some. The table shows about 280,000 clones, with over 75% occurring only once. Sequencing was performed on peripheral blood. Source of these receptors: a human donor in a cohort sampled during active COVID-19. The CDR3 runs from the conserved cysteine through the conserved F or W. D genes are given only for firm matches. Clone size is not always given. Where it is, it says once, few, many or a class for expanded clones.

CDR3 DNA,CDR3 protein,V gene,clone size,D gene,J gene
TGTGCCAGCAGTTCTTTATCAGGGCTTAACACTGAAGCTTTCTTT,CASSSLSGLNTEAFF,TRBV28,.,.,TRBJ1-1
TGTGCCAGCAGACTAGGACTAGCGGTTTTATCTAGCACAGATACGCAGTATTTT,CASRLGLAVLSSTDTQYF,TRBV28,once,TRBD2,TRBJ2-3
TGTGCCAGCAGTTTAAGCGGGACCGGCGGTGAGCAGTTCTTC,CASSLSGTGGEQFF,TRBV28,.,TRBD2,TRBJ2-1
TGTGCCAGCAGTTTTGTCCCAGGGGCCCAGTACTTC,CASSFVPGAQYF,TRBV12-3/TRBV12-4,once,.,TRBJ2-5
TGTGCCAGCAGTTACGGGAGTGCCTATGGCTACACCTTC,CASSYGSAYGYTF,TRBV6-5,once,.,TRBJ1-2
TGTGCCAGCAATAAAGGGGGAAACACTGAAGCTTTCTTT,CASNKGGNTEAFF,TRBV6-5,.,.,TRBJ1-1
TGTGCCAGCAGTCTCTTGGGGACTTCGGATGGCTACACCTTC,CASSLLGTSDGYTF,TRBV7-9,.,.,TRBJ1-2
TGTGCCAGCAGCTTACGGCCACAGGAGACCCAGTACTTC,CASSLRPQETQYF,TRBV7-3,few,.,TRBJ2-5
TGTGCCAGCAGTTTATTCCCTGGGCTGAACACTGAAGCTTTCTTT,CASSLFPGLNTEAFF,TRBV28,.,.,TRBJ1-1
TGTGCCAGCTCACCACCGGGGGCAGGCAATCAGCCCCAGCATTTT,CASSPPGAGNQPQHF,TRBV18,.,.,TRBJ1-5
TGTGCCAGCAGCGAAAGGAGCGGGGCCTACTACAATGAGCAGTTCTTC,CASSERSGAYYNEQFF,TRBV7-3,.,TRBD2,TRBJ2-1
TGTGCCACCAGCAGAGATAATTGGGAGAACAATCAGCCCCAGCATTTT,CATSRDNWENNQPQHF,TRBV15,.,.,TRBJ1-5
TGTGCCAGCAGTCCCGGACTAGCTGGGACCCAGTACTTC,CASSPGLAGTQYF,TRBV12-3/TRBV12-4,.,TRBD2,TRBJ2-5
TGTGCCAGCAGTCCAACTAGCGGGAGACCCTACAATGAGCAGTTCTTC,CASSPTSGRPYNEQFF,TRBV25-1,once,TRBD2,TRBJ2-1
TGTGCCAGCAGCGCACCCGGGGACAGGGCCGACGAGCAGTACTTC,CASSAPGDRADEQYF,TRBV5-4,few,TRBD1,TRBJ2-7